This T cell receptor beta chain is from a study of shared clonotypes between healthy human individuals. Deep was the level used in running the assay. The table came from immunoSEQ multiplex PCR; TCRdb's copy has only in-frame clones and leaves some out. Among approximately 1,500,000 clones listed, more than 95% were seen once. The CDR3 has 15 residues. Germline values: CDR1 MNHEY, CDR2 SMNVEV (reference sequence). V was shortened by 4 bases and J by 4 bases, with 16 bases between the two germline ends. The chain recombines TRBV27 with TRBJ2-5, with D possibly matching TRBD2 (6 bases). Sequenced material: naive CD4+ T cells sorted from blood. This sample's subset: CD45RA+ positively selected. The sequence came from a man between 25 and 39 years old in good health. Here the CDR3 DNA reads TGTGCCAGCAGTTCCCCGGGGCGGGGCTCAGAGACCCAGTACTTC. Protein product: CASSSPGRGSETQYF.